This T cell receptor (beta chain) was captured by sequencing in a study of spatial heterogeneity in lung cancer. Overall study findings and caveats: Expanded alpha and beta TCR counts within tumors tracked tumor mutation counts.

TCRdb fed the 5' RACE reads into MiXCR, producing one record per CDR3 protein. The sample yields 13,000 or so distinct CDR3 sequences, over 3% seen once. The time point was: sample taken at primary tumor resection. The approximately 70 donors had untreated early-stage non-small cell lung cancer. Material for sequencing was whole RNA from tumor, nontumor lung or frozen PBMC, left unsorted. This clonotype was detected a few times. Its antigen is not identified. V lost 3 bases to trimming and J lost 9 bases, with 15 bases between them. Germline values: CDR1 DFQATT, CDR2 SNEGSKA (reference sequence). The CDR3 runs to 13 residues.

This chain uses TRBV20-1 with TRBJ2-4; possible D gene TRBD1, 5 bases. The specimen comprised lung tumor tissue, sampled at surgery. This receptor was obtained from a male donor with early-stage non-small cell lung cancer. CDR3 nucleotides: TGCAGTGCTAGGGAAACAGGACGCAGCATTCAGTACTTC. Translating it yields CSARETGRSIQYF.